This entry features one TCR beta chain sequence. What it recognizes is unknown. This CDR3 has 15 residues. Unmatched junction bases numbered 11, after V lost 4 bases and J lost 9 bases. Germline V gene lookup returns CDR1 SGHVS and CDR2 FQNEAQ. This entry belongs to a study of CD8+CD57+ T cells in acquired aplastic anemia. Study background: Recorded DNA amounts for sorted CD4+ and CD8+ cells had an average of about 3.5 ug. Approximately 11 million reads were obtained on average for healthy donor CD4+ cells.

Notes on the study in general: Patients and controls shared nearly 30 CD8+ CDR3 sequences, highly expressed in patients.

Investigators profiled TCR beta VDJ and CDR3 from genomic DNA template. MiXCR, run by TCRdb on the reads, gives a single entry per CDR3 protein. The data hold some 210,000 distinct CDR3 sequences, with 60% to 65% observed a single time. The chain couples TRBV7-8 to TRBJ2-1, with 8 positions matching TRBD1. The specimen sequenced was sorted CD4+, CD8+, or CD8+CD57+ T cells (not recorded which) from PBMCs. This clonotype was obtained from a human donor in good health. The chain's CDR3 is CASSWPGTGQGEQFF. In DNA, the CDR3 is TGTGCCAGCAGCTGGCCCGGGACAGGCCAGGGTGAGCAGTTCTTC.